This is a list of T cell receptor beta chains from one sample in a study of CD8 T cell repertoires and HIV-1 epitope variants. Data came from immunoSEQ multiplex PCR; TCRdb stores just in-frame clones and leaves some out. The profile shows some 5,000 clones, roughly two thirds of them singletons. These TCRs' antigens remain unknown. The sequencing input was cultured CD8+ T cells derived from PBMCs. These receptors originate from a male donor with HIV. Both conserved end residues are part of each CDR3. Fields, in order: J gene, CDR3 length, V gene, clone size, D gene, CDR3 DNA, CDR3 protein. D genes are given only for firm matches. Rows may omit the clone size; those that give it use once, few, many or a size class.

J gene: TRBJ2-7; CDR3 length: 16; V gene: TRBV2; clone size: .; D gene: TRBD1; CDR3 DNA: TGTGCCAGCAGCCGAAACAGGGGCGCCAGCTCCTACGAGCAGTACTTC; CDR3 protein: CASSRNRGASSYEQYF
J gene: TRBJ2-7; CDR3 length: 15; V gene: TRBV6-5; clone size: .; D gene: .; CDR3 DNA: TGTGCCAGCAGTCCCCCCGAGAAGGCCTCCTACGAGCAGTACTTC; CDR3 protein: CASSPPEKASYEQYF
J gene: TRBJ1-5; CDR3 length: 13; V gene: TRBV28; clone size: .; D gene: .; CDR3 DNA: TGTGCCAGCAGTTTGGGGCAGAATCAGCCCCAGCATTTT; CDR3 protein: CASSLGQNQPQHF
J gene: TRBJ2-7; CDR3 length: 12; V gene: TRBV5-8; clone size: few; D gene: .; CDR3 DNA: TGTGCCAGCAGCTTGGTCTCCTACGAGCAGTACTTC; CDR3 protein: CASSLVSYEQYF
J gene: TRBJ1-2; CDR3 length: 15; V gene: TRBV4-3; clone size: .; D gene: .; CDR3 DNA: TGCGCCAGCAGCCAAGAGCTCGGATCTAACTATGGCTACACCTTC; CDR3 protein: CASSQELGSNYGYTF
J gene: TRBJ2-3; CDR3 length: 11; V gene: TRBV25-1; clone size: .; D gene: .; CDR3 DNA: TGTGCCAGCAGTGAATCGGATACGCAGTATTTT; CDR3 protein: CASSESDTQYF
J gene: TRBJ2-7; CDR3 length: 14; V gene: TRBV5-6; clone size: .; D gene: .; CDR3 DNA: TGTGCCAGCAGCTTGGGAGACAGCCCCTACGAGCAGTACTTC; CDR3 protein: CASSLGDSPYEQYF
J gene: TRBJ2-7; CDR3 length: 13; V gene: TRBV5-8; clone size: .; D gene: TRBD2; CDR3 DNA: TGTGCCAGCGAACCAGCGGGGAACTACGAGCAGTACTTC; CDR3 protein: CASEPAGNYEQYF
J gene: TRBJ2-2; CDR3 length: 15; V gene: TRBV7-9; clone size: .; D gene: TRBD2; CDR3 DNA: TGTGCCAGCAGACCGGGACTAGCGGGAGGCGGGGAGCTGTTTTTT; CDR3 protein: CASRPGLAGGGELFF
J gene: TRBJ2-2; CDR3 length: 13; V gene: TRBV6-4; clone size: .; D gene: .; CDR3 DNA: TGTGCCAGCAGTGCAGGGGACACCGGGGAGCTGTTTTTT; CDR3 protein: CASSAGDTGELFF
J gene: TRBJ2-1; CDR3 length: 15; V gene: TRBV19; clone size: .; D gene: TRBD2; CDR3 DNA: TGTGCCAGTACCATGGGGGGGAGTACCTACAATGAGCAGTTCTTC; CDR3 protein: CASTMGGSTYNEQFF
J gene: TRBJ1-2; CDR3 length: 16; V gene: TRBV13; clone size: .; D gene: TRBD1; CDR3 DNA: TGTGCCAGCAGCTTACCAGGGACAGGGGAGCTCGGTGGCTACACCTTC; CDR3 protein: CASSLPGTGELGGYTF
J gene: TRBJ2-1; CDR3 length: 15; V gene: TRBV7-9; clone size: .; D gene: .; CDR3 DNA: TGTGCCAGCAGCCCCCCCGGCGCGGGGTTCAATGAGCAGTTCTTC; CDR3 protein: CASSPPGAGFNEQFF
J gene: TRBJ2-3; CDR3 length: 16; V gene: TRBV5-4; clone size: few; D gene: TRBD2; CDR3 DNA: TGTGCCAGCAGCGGGGGAGGGACGAGGGGCACAGATACGCAGTATTTT; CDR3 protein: CASSGGGTRGTDTQYF
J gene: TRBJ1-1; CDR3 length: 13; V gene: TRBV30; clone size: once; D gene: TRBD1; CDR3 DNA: TGTGCCTGGAAATACGGACAGGGGGGCCCGGCTTTCTTT; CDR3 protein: CAWKYGQGGPAFF
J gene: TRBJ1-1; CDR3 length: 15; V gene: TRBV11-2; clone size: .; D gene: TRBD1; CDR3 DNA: TGTGCCAGCAGCCGTGGGACAGGGCCGGGCACTGAAGCTTTCTTT; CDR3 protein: CASSRGTGPGTEAFF
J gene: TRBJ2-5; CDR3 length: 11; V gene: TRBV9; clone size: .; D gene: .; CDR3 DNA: TGTGCCAGCACCAGCCCGAGGACCCAGTACTTC; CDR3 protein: CASTSPRTQYF
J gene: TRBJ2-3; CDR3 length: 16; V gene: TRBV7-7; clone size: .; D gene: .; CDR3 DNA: TGTGCCAGCAGCTTAGGAGGGTTGACTAGCACAGATACGCAGTATTTT; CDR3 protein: CASSLGGLTSTDTQYF